Sequencing of this T cell receptor beta chain was carried out in a study of T-cell reconstitution after alpha-beta-depleted transplantation in children. V lost 5 bases and J 4 bases, leaving 14 bases between the germline ends. Germline V CDR1 and CDR2: MNHNS, SASEGT. The CDR3 has 14 amino acids. TCRbeta library construction was performed incorporating unique molecular identifiers. Each CDR3 protein is one row after TCRdb ran MiXCR on the PCR reads. The data contain 300,000 to 350,000 distinct CDR3 sequences, around 25% of them seen just once; the ten biggest clones take up 9.5% to 12%. Broader study findings: After transplant, high TCRbeta diversity at day 60 in some patients arose from surviving recipient T cells and thymic progenitors. Reports say that about two months after transplant, the alpha-beta T cells came out of several hundred graft clones that had expanded. Once a year had passed after transplant, T-cell counts and diversity came mostly from newly produced T cells.

About this clonotype itself: Its target is not known.

Sequencing used PBMCs, mostly from graft donor cells, obtained 180 days after TCRalphabeta/CD19-depleted stem cell transplant. The chain links TRBV6-1 to TRBJ1-2; the D gene is possibly TRBD1 (5 bases). The TCR sequence derives from a male patient between 10 and 17 years old who had a stem cell transplant for acute lymphoblastic leukemia, so the T cells may come from the graft donor. The DNA for the CDR3 is TGTGCCAGCAGTACCCCGGGGCAGTCCTATGGCTACACCTTC. As protein: CASSTPGQSYGYTF.